This passage covers 17 T cell receptor beta chains from one sample sequenced in a study of T-cell memory formation after mild COVID-19. A single record per CDR3 protein comes from TCRdb applying MiXCR to the 5' RACE reads. The repertoire holds roughly 400,000 distinct CDR3 sequences, with 15% to 20% as singletons. Source material: PBMCs or a T cell subset sorted from them (not recorded which). The receptors derive from a man aged 18 to 29 who had mild COVID-19 (a few samples of this study predate the infection). Cell type and time point are not known.

This clonotype was counted between two and nine times. V is TRBV20-1 and J is TRBJ2-7; D is possibly TRBD1 or TRBD2 (6 bases each). The V gene lost 7 bases and the J gene lost 1 base, with 11 bases spanning the gap. The CDR3 sequence is 12 residues long. Germline CDR1 and CDR2: DFQATT and SNEGSKA (reference sequence). The CDR3 is CSVRGGSYEQYV. DNA of the CDR3: TGCAGTGTGAGAGGGGGGTCCTACGAGCAGTACGTC.

This clonotype was observed a few times. V and J are TRBV12-3 or TRBV12-4 and TRBJ2-2, with 7 bases fitting TRBD2. Trimming at V came to 3 bases and at J to 5 bases, leaving 3 bases not matched to a gene. There are 14 residues in the CDR3. CDR3 bases: TGTGCCAGCAGTTTGCCGGGGGGTACCGGGGAGCTGTTTTTT. As protein: CASSLPGGTGELFF.

The rearrangement links TRBV18 to TRBJ2-7; TRBD1 aligns across 7 bases. V shed 8 bases and J 0 bases; nucleotides not matched to a gene: 10. This CDR3 spans 15 amino acids. CDR1 is KGHSH, CDR2 LQKENI, per germline. This CDR3 is CASQPTGTASYEQYF. The CDR3 DNA sequence: TGTGCCAGCCAACCGACCGGGACAGCCTCCTACGAGCAGTACTTC.

This chain uses TRBV6-5 with TRBJ2-7; 9 bases map to TRBD1. Per the germline V gene, CDR1 is MNHEY and CDR2 is SVGAGI. V dropped 0 bases and J dropped 4; count of bases not matched to a gene: 4. The CDR3 spans 15 residues. The CDR3 protein is CASSYSTQGAYEQYF. CDR3 coding DNA: TGTGCCAGCAGTTACTCGACACAGGGGGCTTACGAGCAGTACTTC.

This clonotype was recorded at least ten times. The chain employs TRBV7-2 and TRBJ2-3; TRBD2 matches at 11 bases. Losses at the gene ends were 5 bases for V and 2 bases for J; bases not matched to a gene: 15. Per germline, CDR1 SGHTA and CDR2 FQGNSA. CDR3 length: 19 residues. Written as DNA, the CDR3 is TGTGCCAGCAGCCCCGGGTGGGCTAGCGGGGGGTCCTTCACAGATACGCAGTATTTT. Translation: CASSPGWASGGSFTDTQYF.

The chain recombines TRBV7-6 with TRBJ2-4; the D is unclear. Germline V CDR1 and CDR2: SGHVS, FNYEAQ. This CDR3 is 12 amino acids long. V lost 5 bases and J lost 8, with 10 bases in between. Here the CDR3 DNA reads TGTGCCAGCAGCCCACTTACGGACATTCAGTACTTC. Translation: CASSPLTDIQYF.

This clonotype was seen a few times. The chain has TRBV9 and TRBJ2-1; maybe TRBD1 (5 bases). Trimming shortened V by 2 bases and J by 6 bases, and 9 bases separated the two germline ends. The CDR3 totals 13 residues. Germline assignment: CDR1 SGDLS and CDR2 YYNGEE. The DNA for the CDR3 is TGTGCCAGCAGCGTTAACAGGCTCAATGAGCAGTTCTTC. Encoded protein: CASSVNRLNEQFF. Full variable domain (missing parts from reference TRBV9 and TRBJ2-1): DSGVTQTPKHLITATGQRVTLRCSPRSGDLSVYWYQQSLDQGLQFLIQYYNGEERAKGNILERFSAQQFPDLHSELNLSSLELGDSALYFCASSVNRLNEQFFGPGTRLTVL.

This clonotype has a handful of counts. The V and J genes are TRBV7-9 and TRBJ2-1; D is perhaps TRBD1 (6 bases). Trimming stripped 6 bases from V and 9 bases from J, with 12 bases between. Germline-derived CDR1 and CDR2 are SEHNR and FQNEAQ (reference sequence). The CDR3 runs 12 residues. The CDR3 loop reads CASSYDRSEQFF. The CDR3, as DNA: TGTGCCAGCAGTTATGACAGGAGTGAGCAGTTCTTC.

The chain carries TRBV27 and TRBJ1-1; TRBD1 agrees at 10 bases. This CDR3 spans 16 amino acids. Germline V gene data show CDR1 as MNHEY and CDR2 as SMNVEV (reference sequence). Trimming at V came to 7 bases and at J to 0 bases, leaving 8 bases not matched to a gene. CDR3: CASTKGTGALNTEAFF. DNA for the CDR3: TGTGCCAGCACAAAAGGGACAGGGGCTTTGAACACTGAAGCTTTCTTT.

This clonotype occurred a few times. The rearrangement links TRBV5-1 to TRBJ1-2; 7 nucleotides agree with TRBD1. Germline trimming cut 4 bases from V and 4 bases from J; bases unmatched to any gene: 7. Germline CDR1 SGHRS, CDR2 YFSETQ. The CDR3 runs to 14 residues. The CDR3: CASSPRDSPYGYTF. CDR3 DNA: TGCGCCAGCAGCCCTCGGGACAGTCCCTATGGCTACACCTTC. The complete variable domain, with remaining parts taken from reference TRBV5-1 and TRBJ1-2, reads KAGVTQTPRYLIKTRGQQVTLSCSPISGHRSVSWYQQTPGQGLQFLFEYFSETQRNKGNFPGRFSGRQFSNSRSEMNVSTLELGDSALYLCASSPRDSPYGYTFGSGTRLTVV.

This clonotype has only a few counts. The J gene is TRBJ1-1, the V gene TRBV5-1, with TRBD1 identical over 10 bases. The CDR3 has 15 amino acids. Germline CDR1 reads SGHRS; CDR2 reads YFSETQ. The trim removed 4 bases at V and 5 bases at J, leaving 8 bases unmatched. DNA of the CDR3: TGCGCCAGCAGCCGTTGGACAGGGGGAGGAACTGAAGCTTTCTTT. It codes for CASSRWTGGGTEAFF.

This clonotype has only a few counts. CDR3 protein: CASSITGSTQYF. DNA for the CDR3: TGTGCCAGCAGCATCACAGGATCTACGCAGTACTTC. The chain is built from TRBV21-1 and TRBJ2-7; the table's D call, TRBD1, was not checked against the DNA. TRBV21-1 is termed a pseudogene. The CDR3 contains 12 residues.

This clonotype was detected a few times. The J gene is TRBJ1-2, the V gene TRBV20-1; no definite D call. From germline, CDR1 is DFQATT and CDR2 SNEGSKA (reference sequence). The CDR3 has 11 residues. With 5 bases removed from V and 7 bases from J, the gap between germline ends came to 11 bases. CDR3 sequence (DNA): TGCAGTGCTTCTCCCCGGCCTGGCTACACCTTC. Translating it yields CSASPRPGYTF.

This clonotype was recorded a few times. The rearrangement joins TRBV3-1 to TRBJ2-1; 12 bases fit TRBD2. Germline lookup yields CDR1 LGHDT and CDR2 YNNKEL (reference sequence). V dropped 5 bases and J dropped 8; count of bases not matched to a gene: 1. The CDR3 contains 13 residues. The CDR3 loop is CASSGLAGYEQFF. CDR3 coding DNA: TGTGCCAGCAGCGGACTAGCGGGGTATGAGCAGTTCTTC.

This clonotype has just a few counts. This chain connects TRBV7-9 to TRBJ2-5; either TRBD1 or TRBD2 may fit D (6 bases each). Germline V gene lookup returns CDR1 SEHNR and CDR2 FQNEAQ (reference sequence). With 0 bases removed from V and 3 bases from J, the gap between germline ends came to 11 bases. The CDR3 has 15 residues. The CDR3 here is CASSLAERGEETQYF. CDR3 sequence (DNA): TGTGCCAGCAGCTTAGCGGAGAGGGGGGAAGAGACCCAGTACTTC.

This clonotype was detected many times. The gene calls are TRBV7-2 and TRBJ2-7; 9 bases align to TRBD2. The CDR3 spans 16 residues. CDR1 is SGHTA and CDR2 is FQGNSA in the germline V gene. V trimming: 1 base; J trimming: 5 bases; junction bases outside the gene matches: 9. This CDR3 is CASSLEGGGAGHEQYV. CDR3 coding DNA: TGTGCCAGCAGCTTAGAAGGCGGGGGGGCCGGTCACGAGCAGTACGTC.

V gene TRBV5-1 combines with J gene TRBJ2-1; 7 bases are shared with TRBD2. Trimming at V came to 5 bases and at J to 9 bases, leaving 8 bases not matched to a gene. From germline, CDR1 is SGHRS and CDR2 YFSETQ. The length of the CDR3 is 13 residues. Here the CDR3 reads CASREGTTTEQFF. The DNA for the CDR3 is TGCGCCAGCAGGGAGGGGACTACGACTGAGCAGTTCTTC.